The 14 T cell receptor beta chains given below trace back to one sample, sequenced in a study of CD8 T cells in Susac syndrome. The authors reverse transcribed roughly 0.5 to 1 ug RNA with random hexamers. In TCRdb, the immunoSEQ multiplex PCR reads were re-called with MiXCR into one record per CDR3 protein. This sample yields approximately 150,000 distinct CDR3 sequences, of which roughly 94% are seen a single time; 0.075% to 0.095% belongs to the top ten. Sequenced material: CD4+ T cells from PBMCs. The receptors here all came from a human donor with multiple sclerosis.

This clonotype has only a few counts. The chain joins TRBV12-3 or TRBV12-4 to TRBJ1-2; D possibly corresponds to TRBD1 (5 bases). The CDR3 covers 13 residues. With 5 bases removed from V and 3 bases from J, the gap between germline ends came to 10 bases. The CDR3 spells CASSPQGDYGYTF. The CDR3 DNA follows: TGTGCCAGCAGTCCCCAGGGCGACTATGGCTACACCTTC.

V and J are TRBV28 and TRBJ1-1; D is ambiguous. CDR3 length equals 12 residues. Germline V gives CDR1 MDHEN, CDR2 SYDVKM. Trimming took 7 bases from V and 1 from J, leaving 7 bases between them. CDR3 DNA sequence: TGTGCCAGCACCGCTCAGAACACTGAAGCTTTCTTT. Encoded protein: CASTAQNTEAFF.

V is TRBV6-1 and J is TRBJ2-1; tentative D call: TRBD2 (6 bases). V was pared by 8 bases and J by 4 bases, with 9 bases between. The germline gives CDR1 MNHNS, CDR2 SASEGT. The CDR3 has 12 residues. CDR3 amino acids: CASRGLYNEQFF. Written as DNA, the CDR3 is TGTGCCAGCCGGGGACTTTACAATGAGCAGTTCTTC.

The chain recombines TRBV5-6 with TRBJ1-1; TRBD1 aligns across 7 bases. The length of the CDR3 is 14 residues. V gave up 6 bases and J gave up 4 bases; unmatched junction bases: 9. CDR1 and CDR2 from the germline V gene are SGHDT and YYEEEE. CDR3 residues: CASTSGGGRTEAFF. Written as DNA, the CDR3 is TGTGCCAGCACCTCAGGGGGGGGCCGCACTGAAGCTTTCTTT.

V gene TRBV10-3 combines with J gene TRBJ1-5; weak D call: TRBD1 (6 bases). Trimming left V 7 bases short and J 7 bases short, with 17 bases between. The CDR3 has 14 amino acids. Germline-derived CDR1 and CDR2 are ENHRY and SYGVKD. The CDR3 is CAINRAGGEQPQHF. Written as DNA, the CDR3 is TGTGCCATCAACAGGGCCGGGGGAGAGCAGCCCCAGCATTTT.

This chain joins TRBV19 and TRBJ2-7; D is unresolved. This CDR3 contains 12 residues. Trimming removed 4 bases from V and 1 base from J, with 5 bases in between. The V gene's germline CDR1 is LNHDA and CDR2 SQIVND (reference sequence). CDR3 sequence reads: CASSRGSYEQYF. The CDR3 nucleotides are TGTGCCAGTAGTAGGGGATCCTACGAGCAGTACTTC.

This chain connects TRBV6-2 or TRBV6-3 to TRBJ1-1; D not resolved. V was cut by 2 bases and J by 10 bases, with 8 bases left in between. CDR3 length equals 11 residues. Germline loops: CDR1 MNHEY, CDR2 SVGEGT. CDR3 nucleotides: TGTGCCAGCAGTTACGGGGAGAGAGCTTTCTTT. Its translation is CASSYGERAFF.

This chain links TRBV18 with TRBJ2-7; D uncertain. The CDR3 is 12 residues long. Germline V gene lookup returns CDR1 KGHSH and CDR2 LQKENI. Trimming took off 8 bases at V and 1 base at J, with 9 bases between the two ends. CDR3 sequence: CASNAESYEQYF. CDR3 coding DNA: TGTGCCAGCAATGCAGAGTCCTACGAGCAGTACTTC.

This chain links TRBV11-2 with TRBJ2-7; 13 positions agree with TRBD2. This CDR3 region has 14 residues. From germline, CDR1 is SGHAT and CDR2 FQNNGV. V was clipped by 5 bases and J by 7 bases; unmatched bases: 5. The CDR3 is CASSPTSGRMEQYF. The CDR3 bases are TGTGCCAGCAGCCCGACTAGCGGGAGGATGGAGCAGTACTTC.

The V gene is TRBV5-6, the J gene TRBJ1-3; D not resolved. The CDR3 runs to 15 residues. V shed 0 bases and J shed 5 bases, with 12 bases lying between them. Germline values: CDR1 SGHDT, CDR2 YYEEEE. CDR3 nucleotides: TGTGCCAGCAGCTTGGGGTCGATTGGGAGAAACACCATATATTTT. Amino acids: CASSLGSIGRNTIYF. The variable domain in full, completed from reference TRBV5-6 and TRBJ1-3, reads DAGVTQSPTHLIKTRGQQVTLRCSPKSGHDTVSWYQQALGQGPQFIFQYYEEEERQRGNFPDRFSGHQFPNYSSELNVNALLLGDSALYLCASSLGSIGRNTIYFGEGSWLTVV.

This chain uses TRBV5-1 with TRBJ1-2; D not certain. Looked up from germline, CDR1 is SGHRS and CDR2 is YFSETQ. With 4 bases removed from V and 4 bases from J, the gap between germline ends came to 11 bases. CDR3 length equals 13 residues. The CDR3 protein is CASSEDAFYGYTF. The CDR3 DNA reads as TGCGCCAGCAGCGAGGACGCATTCTATGGCTACACCTTC.

The rearrangement uses TRBV20-1 and TRBJ2-5, with D perhaps TRBD1 (6 bases). V was cut by 8 bases and J by 3 bases, with 16 bases left in between. This CDR3 has 13 amino acids. Germline V gene data show CDR1 as DFQATT and CDR2 as SNEGSKA (reference sequence). The CDR3 DNA sequence: TGCAGTCGAAGGGACATAGATGAAGAGACCCAGTACTTC. This gives the protein CSRRDIDEETQYF.

This clonotype was recorded only once. This chain joins TRBV12-3 or TRBV12-4 and TRBJ1-3; D unresolved. The CDR3 sequence is 14 residues long. V was trimmed by 6 bases and J by 0 bases, leaving 9 bases between them. This chain's CDR3 is CASRMVLSGNTIYF. The CDR3 nucleotides read TGTGCCAGCAGAATGGTCCTCTCTGGAAACACCATATATTTT.

The genes are TRBV3-1 and TRBJ2-7; 9 nucleotides align to TRBD1. Germline trimming cut 4 bases from V and 6 bases from J; bases unmatched to any gene: 7. Germline V gene data show CDR1 as LGHDT and CDR2 as YNNKEL (reference sequence). The CDR3 extends over 14 amino acids. CDR3 residues: CASSRRDRAPEQYF. In nucleotides, the CDR3 is TGTGCCAGCAGCCGAAGGGACAGGGCCCCCGAGCAGTACTTC.